Listed here are 10 T cell receptor beta chains from one sample, sequenced in a study of blood T cells in healthy people across ages. PCR was performed a second time for 7 to 11 cycles using a sample-barcoded 5' primer and a J-beta primer mix. TCRdb re-derived calls from the 5' RACE reads in MiXCR, one entry per CDR3 protein. The table lists hundreds of thousands of distinct CDR3 sequences, about 62% of them singletons, with about a quarter in the top ten. Material for sequencing was blood. These receptors all come from a young man in good health.

The chain employs TRBV27 and TRBJ2-6; D is ambiguous. Germline assignment: CDR1 MNHEY and CDR2 SMNVEV (reference sequence). V lost 2 bases, J lost 4 bases, and 9 bases lay in between. The CDR3 runs to 15 residues. The CDR3 loop is CASSLRALGANVLTF. The CDR3, as DNA: TGTGCCAGCAGTTTAAGGGCCCTCGGGGCCAACGTCCTGACTTTC.

CDR3 in DNA: TGCGCCAGCAGCCCATCAGGGATAGGGGCCTACGAGCAGTACTTC. This codes for CASSPSGIGAYEQYF. The genes are TRBV4-1 and TRBJ2-4; a weak D match, TRBD1 (5 bases). The J call may be wrong; the DNA end is better matched by TRBJ2-7. The germline V gene has CDR1 MGHRA and CDR2 YSYEKL. The CDR3 contains 15 residues.

This chain uses TRBV4-2 with TRBJ2-7, with a possible D match to TRBD2 (6 bases). Per the germline V gene, CDR1 is LGHNA and CDR2 is YNFKEQ. V lost 0 bases and J 0 bases, leaving 15 bases between the germline ends. CDR3 length equals 17 residues. The CDR3, as DNA: TGTGCCAGCAGCCAAGATCTGGAGGGGATTAGCTCCTACGAGCAGTACTTC. This gives the protein CASSQDLEGISSYEQYF.

The CDR3 loop is CSVDLRGYNEQFF. CDR3 nucleotide sequence: TGCAGCGTTGACCTGAGGGGCTACAATGAGCAGTTCTTC. The rearrangement uses TRBV29-1 and TRBJ2-1; perhaps D is TRBD1 or TRBD2 (5 bases each). The germline gives CDR1 SQVTM, CDR2 ANQGSEA. The CDR3 is made up of 13 amino acids. V lost 3 bases to trimming and J lost 3 bases, with 9 bases between them.

The CDR3: CSAREGGQAATNEKLFF. CDR3 coding DNA: TGCAGTGCTAGAGAGGGGGGACAGGCTGCAACTAATGAAAAACTGTTTTTT. The chain is built from TRBV20-1 and TRBJ1-4; 8 bases align to TRBD1. The germline gives CDR1 DFQATT, CDR2 SNEGSKA (reference sequence). This CDR3 is 17 amino acids long. Trimming at V came to 0 bases and at J to 0 bases, leaving 6 bases not matched to a gene.

The sample holds a few counts of this clonotype. The chain employs TRBV4-2 and TRBJ2-6; D unclear. CDR1 and CDR2 from the germline V gene are LGHNA and YNFKEQ. The CDR3 contains 15 residues. The V gene lost 4 bases and the J gene lost 4 bases, with 11 bases spanning the gap. The chain's CDR3 is CASSPPQYGANVLTF. The CDR3 DNA reads as TGTGCCAGCAGCCCCCCTCAATACGGGGCCAACGTCCTGACTTTC.

The genes are TRBV6-9 and TRBJ2-1; D may correspond to TRBD1 or TRBD2 (5 bases each). V dropped 11 bases and J dropped 0 bases, with 17 bases sitting between them. The germline V gene has CDR1 MNHGY and CDR2 SVAAGI. The CDR3 spans 15 residues. CDR3 in DNA: TGTGCCGCCGTCGGGGCGGCCTGCTCCTACAATGAGCAGTTCTTC. It codes for CAAVGAACSYNEQFF.

This rearrangement joins TRBV10-3 to TRBJ2-1, with 9 bases identical to TRBD1. This CDR3 region has 12 residues. Germline CDR1 reads ENHRY; CDR2 reads SYGVKD. V shed 10 bases, J shed 6 bases, and the junction held 4 bases outside the gene matches. The CDR3 sequence: CATGDRVNEQFF. DNA for the CDR3: TGTGCCACCGGGGACAGGGTCAATGAGCAGTTCTTC.

The chain has TRBV7-8 and TRBJ2-5, with 9 bases lining up with TRBD1. The CDR3 has 18 amino acids. Germline V gene lookup returns CDR1 SGHVS and CDR2 FQNEAQ. J lost 4 bases, V lost 4 bases, and 16 bases had no gene match. CDR3 sequence: CASSSLGSPGTGLETQYF. The CDR3 region has the DNA TGTGCCAGCAGCTCCCTGGGTTCCCCCGGGACAGGGTTAGAGACCCAGTACTTC.

This clonotype was observed many times. V and J are TRBV7-9 and TRBJ2-7; tentatively, D is TRBD1 or TRBD2 (5 bases each). Germline values: CDR1 SEHNR, CDR2 FQNEAQ (reference sequence). V dropped 5 bases and J dropped 0 bases, with 11 bases sitting between them. This CDR3 is 14 amino acids long. The DNA of the CDR3 is TGTGCCAGCAGCGGGACCGATAGCTCCTACGAGCAGTACTTC. It encodes CASSGTDSSYEQYF.